Below, 2 T cell receptor beta chains from the same sample are listed, as sequenced in a study of shared clonotypes between healthy human individuals. The repertoire was sequenced with immunoSEQ multiplex PCR; TCRdb's copy has only in-frame clones and lacks some. Here the sample spans millions of clones, around nine tenths being singletons. Sequenced sample: naive CD4+ T cells sorted from blood. Subset denoted: CD45RA+ positively selected. The receptor set was obtained from a man aged 18 to 35 in good health.

The chain recombines TRBV6-6 with TRBJ1-1; weak D call: TRBD1 (5 bases). Germline loops: CDR1 MNHNY, CDR2 SVGAGI (reference sequence). This CDR3 has 14 residues. V was pared by 2 bases and J by 4 bases, with 11 bases between. CDR3: CASSYDRGSTEAFF. DNA for the CDR3: TGTGCCAGCAGTTACGACCGGGGGAGCACTGAAGCTTTCTTT.

The rearrangement links TRBV5-5 to TRBJ1-5; D unresolved. There are 15 residues in the CDR3. V shed 4 bases and J shed 0 bases, with 11 bases lying between them. Germline V gene data show CDR1 as SGHKS and CDR2 as YYEKEE (reference sequence). CDR3 sequence: CASSTQVYSNQPQHF. CDR3 bases: TGTGCCAGCAGCACCCAGGTTTATAGCAATCAGCCCCAGCATTTT.